This T cell receptor (beta chain) was profiled in a study of shared clonotypes between healthy human individuals. For the study at large: Aged between 18 and 49, the donors were a couple of women and three men.

Each cell subset's genomic DNA was divided evenly among several immunoSEQ plates. Roughly 30,000 T cell genomes (approximately 180 ng DNA) went into each sorted-subset replicate. Generated by immunoSEQ multiplex PCR, the TCRdb table keeps only in-frame clones and is missing some. The sample holds under 1,100,000 clones; approximately 70% are singletons and the top ten take about 1.5%. CDR1 and CDR2 (germline): SGHTA, FQGNSA. There are 15 residues in the CDR3. Trimming removed 2 bases from V and 2 bases from J; junction bases left unmatched: 4. Only Caucasian adults living in Nashville, Tennessee served as donors.

The chain carries TRBV7-2 and TRBJ2-7; TRBD1 aligns across 9 bases. This TCR was sampled from a man aged 18-30 years in good health. The sequencing input was memory CD4+ T cells sorted from blood. The subset here: CD45RA-negative fraction. CDR3 in amino acids: CASSLRDRDTYEQYF. CDR3 coding DNA: TGTGCCAGCAGCTTACGGGACAGGGACACCTACGAGCAGTACTTC. The entire variable domain, with the rest obtained from reference TRBV7-2 and TRBJ2-7, is as follows: GAGVSQSPSNKVTEKGKDVELRCDPISGHTALYWYRQSLGQGLEFLIYFQGNSAPDKSGLPSDRFSAERTGGSVSTLTIQRTQQEDSAVYLCASSLRDRDTYEQYFGPGTRLTVT.